This TCR beta chain came from a study of persistence of HIV-infected CD4 T cells (TCRdb year 2020). Regarding the research as a whole: CMV- and HIV-1 Gag-responding CD4+ T cells were isolated from ART-treated individuals so that antigen-driven clonal expansion of HIV-1-infected cells could be examined. Participants had been on suppressive ART for a median of 8 years. Peripheral blood samples of up to about 200 mL were collected at multiple time points, except for a couple of participants, who underwent leukapheresis at a single time point. TCRbeta sequencing assessed the clonality of all cells in each sorted population, while proviral sequencing assessed the clonality of infected cells. The TCR cluster analysis across participants included roughly 8 participants for CMV and 6 or 7 participants for Gag.

Overall study outcomes, separate from this receptor: Because the TCR analyses were done in bulk, restricting them to just the rare CMV-responding cells that actually carried HIV-1 proviruses was not possible. The study involved few individuals and tested only a limited range of antigens. Enrichment of degenerate expanded CDR3beta sequences was found in antigen-responding cells, suggesting convergent selection of CD4+ responses to CMV and Gag. TCRbeta richness in CMV- and Gag-responding cells was significantly lower than in anti-CD3/anti-CD28-responding cells; CMV-responding cells had higher oligoclonality than CD3/CD28-stimulated and Gag-responding cells. Within the same sorted populations, how oligoclonal the TCRs were correlated with how oligoclonal the proviruses were.

V is pared back by 2 bases and J by 2 bases, with 3 bases lying between the germline termini. The CDR3, cysteine through phenylalanine, is 12 amino acids long. Only CDR3 DNA is held: 36 bases, read in frame from base 1. From a lookup of the germline V gene (reference sequence), CDR1 and CDR2 are LGHDT and YNNKEL. In light of the paper, this sample's treatment or condition label describes: suppressive antiretroviral therapy. A pool of overlapping HIV-1 Gag 15-mer peptides was used at 0.85 to 1 ug per peptide per mL for cell stimulation. Nonresponding CD40L-negative CD69-negative CD45RO-high memory CD4+ T cells were sorted as memory populations depleted of antigen-responding cells. Participants were HIV-1-infected adults who started suppressive ART during chronic infection. For at least 4 years, participants had undetectable plasma HIV-1 RNA, below 50 copies/mL. To be included, a participant needed positive CMV serology and a CD4+ T cell count above 400 cells/uL. Before stimulation, PBMCs were isolated using density centrifugation and depleted of CD8+ T cells. Stimulation of CD8-depleted PBMCs was carried out for 15 to 20 hours with anti-CD28/CD49d costimulation, CD40-blocking antibody and enfuvirtide, to prevent new infections. Cell sorting was done on a Beckman Coulter MoFlo Legacy or XDP sorter, and dead cells were excluded with propidium iodide. The QIAamp DNA Mini Kit was used for genomic DNA extraction from samples above one million cells, and the Quick-DNA Microprep Kit was used otherwise.

As regards this clone: No cognate antigen has been identified for it. No qualities accompany the bases; no much larger clone lies one base away.

TCRbeta repertoires were sequenced from genomic DNA with the immunoSEQ hsTCRB assay version 4 in survey mode. For TCRbeta sequencing, genomic DNA was diluted to approximately 9.9 ng/uL, and up to 1 ug was used per sample. In the original analysis: Analysis of the TCRbeta data was done in ImmunoSeq Analyzer 3.0, and diversity was computed on productive nucleotide rearrangements. Using the Immunarch R package, the improved Chao index served to estimate lower-bound TCR diversity and the Gini coefficient served to estimate clonality. Different nucleotide rearrangements encoding the same CDR3beta amino acid sequence were treated as distinct clonotypes. Differential abundance analysis found TCRbeta sequences that were significantly enriched in antigen-responding cells compared with anti-CD3/anti-CD28-activated cells. TCRs were clustered by predicted peptide-MHC specificity with GLIPH2, both within individual participants and across merged participant data sets. Held by TCRdb, this immuneACCESS table contains in-frame sequences only and omits some clones. Under half of the omission traces to an unresolved V gene where checked; the cause of the rest is unknown. V, J and clone size are taken as reported in that table, and D and trimming were inferred from the DNA itself. This sample gives tens of thousands of clones in total; about 69% of them show up just once. The ten largest clones represent 1.7% of the sample.

This receptor was taken from an adult man with HIV who was CMV-seropositive. Recombination connected TRBV3-1 (or the pseudogene TRBV3-2) to TRBJ1-2; the D gene remains uncertain. The input for sequencing was CD4+ T cells sorted from PBMCs after roughly 19-hour stimulation, taken from a patient who received antiretroviral therapy. The cell subset or site tag for this specimen amounts to: CD40L-CD69- CD45RO-high memory CD4 T cells not responding to Gag peptides. The CDR3 has the sequence CASSQYNYGYTF. The DNA reads TGTGCCAGCAGCCAATACAACTATGGCTACACCTTC.